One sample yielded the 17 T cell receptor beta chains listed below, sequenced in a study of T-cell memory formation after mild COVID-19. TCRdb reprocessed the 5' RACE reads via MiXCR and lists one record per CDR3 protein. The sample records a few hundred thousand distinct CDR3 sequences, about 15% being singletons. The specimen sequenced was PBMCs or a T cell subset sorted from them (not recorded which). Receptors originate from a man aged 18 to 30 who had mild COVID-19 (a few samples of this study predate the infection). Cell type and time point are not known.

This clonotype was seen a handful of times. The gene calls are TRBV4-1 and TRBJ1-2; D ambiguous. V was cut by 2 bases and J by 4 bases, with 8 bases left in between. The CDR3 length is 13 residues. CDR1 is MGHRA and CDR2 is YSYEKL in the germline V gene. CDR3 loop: CASSQRVLYGYTF. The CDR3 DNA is TGCGCCAGCAGCCAAAGGGTACTCTATGGCTACACCTTC.

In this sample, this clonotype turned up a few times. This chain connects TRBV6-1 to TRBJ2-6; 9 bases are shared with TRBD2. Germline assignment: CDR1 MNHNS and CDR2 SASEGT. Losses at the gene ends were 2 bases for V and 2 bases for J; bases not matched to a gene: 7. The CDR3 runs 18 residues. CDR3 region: CASSERSGGPTGANVLTF. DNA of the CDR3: TGTGCCAGCAGTGAACGGAGCGGGGGGCCAACTGGGGCCAACGTCCTGACTTTC.

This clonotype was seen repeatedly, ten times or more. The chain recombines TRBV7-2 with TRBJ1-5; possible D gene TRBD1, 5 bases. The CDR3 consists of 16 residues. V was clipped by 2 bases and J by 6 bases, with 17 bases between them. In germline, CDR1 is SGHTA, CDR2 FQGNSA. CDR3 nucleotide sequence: TGTGCCAGCAGCTTAAACGGCCAAGGGGCAAGTCAGCCCCAGCATTTT. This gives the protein CASSLNGQGASQPQHF. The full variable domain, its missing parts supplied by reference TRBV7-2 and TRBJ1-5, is GAGVSQSPSNKVTEKGKDVELRCDPISGHTALYWYRQSLGQGLEFLIYFQGNSAPDKSGLPSDRFSAERTGGSVSTLTIQRTQQEDSAVYLCASSLNGQGASQPQHFGDGTRLSIL.

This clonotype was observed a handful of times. The CDR3 DNA is TGTGCCAGCGGACAGGGTCGCACAGATACGCAGTATTTT. Translation gives CASGQGRTDTQYF. The chain combines TRBV2 with TRBJ2-3; 8 bases are a match to TRBD1. Per the germline V gene, CDR1 is SNHLY and CDR2 is FYNNEI. The CDR3 consists of 13 residues. Trimming took 8 bases from V and 1 from J; bases not matched to a gene: 2.

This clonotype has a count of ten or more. The CDR3 spells CSVEDTGSETYEQYF. For the CDR3, the DNA is TGCAGCGTGGAGGATACAGGGTCGGAGACCTACGAGCAGTACTTC. The V and J genes are TRBV29-1 and TRBJ2-7, with a possible D match to TRBD1 (6 bases). This CDR3 has 15 residues. Trimming pared 6 bases from V and 2 bases from J, leaving 20 bases between. Germline V gene sequence: CDR1 SQVTM, CDR2 ANQGSEA.

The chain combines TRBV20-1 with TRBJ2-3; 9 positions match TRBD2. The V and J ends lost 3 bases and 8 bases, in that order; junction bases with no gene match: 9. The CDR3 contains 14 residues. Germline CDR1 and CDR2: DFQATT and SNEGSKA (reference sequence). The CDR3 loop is CSARLSGGRGTQYF. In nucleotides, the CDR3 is TGCAGTGCTAGGCTCAGCGGGGGGCGGGGTACGCAGTATTTT.

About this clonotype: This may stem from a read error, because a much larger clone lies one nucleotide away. The CDR3: CSARNSEGADEQFF. The CDR3 DNA reads TGCAGTGCTAGAAATAGCGAGGGGGCCGATGAGCAGTTCTTC. The chain couples TRBV20-1 to TRBJ2-1, with 7 bases fitting TRBD1. The CDR3 is 14 residues long. Germline V gene lookup returns CDR1 DFQATT and CDR2 SNEGSKA (reference sequence). The ends lost 2 bases at V and 8 bases at J; junction bases unmatched: 9.

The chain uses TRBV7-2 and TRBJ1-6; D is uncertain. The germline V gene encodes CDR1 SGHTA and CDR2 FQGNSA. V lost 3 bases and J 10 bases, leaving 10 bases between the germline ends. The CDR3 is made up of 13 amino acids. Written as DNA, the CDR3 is TGTGCCAGCAGCTTGCCCAATGGATCACCCCTCCACTTT. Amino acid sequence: CASSLPNGSPLHF.

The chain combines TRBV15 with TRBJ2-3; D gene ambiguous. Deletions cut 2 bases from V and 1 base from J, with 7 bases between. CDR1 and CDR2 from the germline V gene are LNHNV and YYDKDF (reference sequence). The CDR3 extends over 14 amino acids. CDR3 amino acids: CATSRLGGTDTQYF. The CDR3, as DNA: TGTGCCACCAGCAGACTAGGTGGCACAGATACGCAGTATTTT.

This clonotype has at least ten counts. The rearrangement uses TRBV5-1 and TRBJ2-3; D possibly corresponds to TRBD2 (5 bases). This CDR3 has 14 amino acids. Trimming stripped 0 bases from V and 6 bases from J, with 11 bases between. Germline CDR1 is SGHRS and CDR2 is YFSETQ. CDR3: CASSLADFADTQYF. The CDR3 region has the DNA TGCGCCAGCAGCTTGGCGGACTTCGCGGATACGCAGTATTTT.

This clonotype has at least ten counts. CDR3 nucleotides: TGTGCCAGCAGCCACCTCCCTGTGAGCAATGAGCAGTTCTTC. It translates to CASSHLPVSNEQFF. The chain is built from TRBV7-2 and TRBJ2-1; no clear D. The germline gives CDR1 SGHTA, CDR2 FQGNSA. CDR3 length: 14 residues. Trimming removed 5 bases at V and 6 bases at J, with 14 bases between.

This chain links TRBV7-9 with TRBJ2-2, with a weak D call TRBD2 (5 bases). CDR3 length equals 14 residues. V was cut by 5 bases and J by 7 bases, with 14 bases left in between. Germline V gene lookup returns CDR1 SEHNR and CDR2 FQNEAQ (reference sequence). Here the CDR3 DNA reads TGTGCCAGCAGCCTTAGCGTCGATTTCGGGGAGCTGTTTTTT. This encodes CASSLSVDFGELFF.

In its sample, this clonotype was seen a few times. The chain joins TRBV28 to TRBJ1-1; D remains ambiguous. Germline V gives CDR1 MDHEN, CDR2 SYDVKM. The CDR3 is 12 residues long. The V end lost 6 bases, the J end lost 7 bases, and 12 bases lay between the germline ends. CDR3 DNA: TGTGCCAGCAGCCCCCCGGGGAATGAAGCTTTCTTT. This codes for CASSPPGNEAFF.

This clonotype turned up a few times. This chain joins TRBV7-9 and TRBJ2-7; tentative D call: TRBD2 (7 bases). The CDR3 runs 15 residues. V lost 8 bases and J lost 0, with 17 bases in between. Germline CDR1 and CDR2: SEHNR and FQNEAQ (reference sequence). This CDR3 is CASRGGGGASYEQYF. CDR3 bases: TGTGCCAGCCGTGGGGGCGGGGGCGCCTCCTACGAGCAGTACTTC.

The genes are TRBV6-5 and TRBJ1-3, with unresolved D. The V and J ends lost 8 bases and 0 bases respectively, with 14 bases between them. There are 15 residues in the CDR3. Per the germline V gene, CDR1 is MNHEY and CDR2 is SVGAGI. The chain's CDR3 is CASASTQTSGNTIYF. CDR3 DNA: TGTGCCAGCGCGTCGACCCAGACCTCTGGAAACACCATATATTTT.

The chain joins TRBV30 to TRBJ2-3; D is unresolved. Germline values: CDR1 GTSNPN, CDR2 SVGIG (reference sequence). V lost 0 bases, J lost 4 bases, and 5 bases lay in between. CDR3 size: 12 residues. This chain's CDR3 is CAWSVTADTQYF. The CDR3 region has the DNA TGTGCCTGGAGTGTAACGGCAGATACGCAGTATTTT.

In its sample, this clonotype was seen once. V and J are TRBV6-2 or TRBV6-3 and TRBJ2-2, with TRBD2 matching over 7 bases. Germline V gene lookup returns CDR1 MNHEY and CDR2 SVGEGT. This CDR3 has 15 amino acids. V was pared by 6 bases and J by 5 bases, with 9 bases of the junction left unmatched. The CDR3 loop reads CASRLLRGVTGELFF. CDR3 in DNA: TGTGCCAGCAGACTCCTCCGGGGGGTTACCGGGGAGCTGTTTTTT.